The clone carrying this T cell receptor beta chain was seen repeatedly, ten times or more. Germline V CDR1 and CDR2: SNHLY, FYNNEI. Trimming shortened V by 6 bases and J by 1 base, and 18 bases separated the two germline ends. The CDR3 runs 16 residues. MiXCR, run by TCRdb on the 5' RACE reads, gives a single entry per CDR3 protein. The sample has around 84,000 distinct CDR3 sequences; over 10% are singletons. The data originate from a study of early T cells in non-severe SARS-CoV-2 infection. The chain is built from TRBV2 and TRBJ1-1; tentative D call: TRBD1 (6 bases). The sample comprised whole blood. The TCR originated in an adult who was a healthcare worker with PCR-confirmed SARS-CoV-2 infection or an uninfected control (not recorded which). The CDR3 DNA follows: TGTGCCAGCAGATTACGGCGGGGGCCGAGGAACACTGAAGCTTTCTTT. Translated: CASRLRRGPRNTEAFF.